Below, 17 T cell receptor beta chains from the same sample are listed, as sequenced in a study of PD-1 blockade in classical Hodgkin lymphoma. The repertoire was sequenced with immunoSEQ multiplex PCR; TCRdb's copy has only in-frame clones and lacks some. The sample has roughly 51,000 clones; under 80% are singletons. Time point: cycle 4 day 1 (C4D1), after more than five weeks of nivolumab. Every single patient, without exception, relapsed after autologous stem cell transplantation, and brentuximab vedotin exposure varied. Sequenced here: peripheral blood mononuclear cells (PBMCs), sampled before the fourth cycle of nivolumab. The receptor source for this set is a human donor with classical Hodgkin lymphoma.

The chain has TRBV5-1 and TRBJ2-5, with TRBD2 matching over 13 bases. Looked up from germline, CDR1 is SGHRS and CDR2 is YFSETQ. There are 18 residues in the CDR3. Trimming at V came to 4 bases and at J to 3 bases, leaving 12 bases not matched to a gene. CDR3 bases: TGCGCCAGCAGCCCGAGCGGACTAGCGGGAGTCAGGGAAGAGACCCAGTACTTC. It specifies CASSPSGLAGVREETQYF.

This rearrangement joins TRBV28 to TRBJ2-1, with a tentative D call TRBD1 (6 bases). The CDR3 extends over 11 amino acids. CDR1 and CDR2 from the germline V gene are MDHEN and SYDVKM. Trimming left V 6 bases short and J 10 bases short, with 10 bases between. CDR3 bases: TGTGCCAGCAGCCAAGGACAGGAGCAGTTCTTC. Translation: CASSQGQEQFF.

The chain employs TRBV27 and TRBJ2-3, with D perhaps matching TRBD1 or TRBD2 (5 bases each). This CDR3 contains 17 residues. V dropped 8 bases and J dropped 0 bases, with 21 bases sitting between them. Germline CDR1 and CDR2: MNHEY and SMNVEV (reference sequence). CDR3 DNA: TGTGCCAGCCTTGAGGGGATACTCCCAAAAAGCACAGATACGCAGTATTTT. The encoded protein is CASLEGILPKSTDTQYF.

CDR3 in amino acids: CASSLSPGQGAGQHF. The DNA of the CDR3 is TGTGCCAGCAGCTTATCCCCGGGACAGGGGGCGGGCCAGCATTTT. The rearrangement links TRBV5-4 to TRBJ1-5; 12 bases map to TRBD1. J was trimmed by 12 bases and V by 2 bases; bases with no gene match: 9. The CDR3 is made up of 15 amino acids. The germline CDR1 and CDR2 sequences are SGHNT and YYREEE (reference sequence).

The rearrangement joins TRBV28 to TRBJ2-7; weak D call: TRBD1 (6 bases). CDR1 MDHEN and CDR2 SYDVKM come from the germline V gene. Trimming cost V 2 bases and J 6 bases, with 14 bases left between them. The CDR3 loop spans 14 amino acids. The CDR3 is CASSLGTLPSEQYF. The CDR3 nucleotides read TGTGCCAGCAGTTTAGGGACACTCCCCTCCGAGCAGTACTTC.

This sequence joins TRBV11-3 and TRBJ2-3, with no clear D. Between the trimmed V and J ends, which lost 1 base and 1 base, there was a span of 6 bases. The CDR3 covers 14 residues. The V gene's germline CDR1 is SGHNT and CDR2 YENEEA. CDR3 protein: CASSLGRGTDTQYF. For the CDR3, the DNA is TGTGCCAGCAGCTTAGGCCGTGGCACAGATACGCAGTATTTT.

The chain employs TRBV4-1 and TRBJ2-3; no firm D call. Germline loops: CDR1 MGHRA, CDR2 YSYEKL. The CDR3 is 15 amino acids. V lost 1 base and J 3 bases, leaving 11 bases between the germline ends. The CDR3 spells CASSQVGTETDTQYF. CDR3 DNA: TGCGCCAGCAGCCAAGTCGGCACAGAAACAGATACGCAGTATTTT.

Written as DNA, the CDR3 is TGTGCCAGCAGTACCGGGAGCGGCTACACCTTC. It encodes CASSTGSGYTF. The J gene is TRBJ1-2, the V gene TRBV6-5, with no clear D. Germline CDR1 MNHEY, CDR2 SVGAGI. This CDR3 spans 11 amino acids. V lost 5 bases and J lost 8, with 9 bases in between.

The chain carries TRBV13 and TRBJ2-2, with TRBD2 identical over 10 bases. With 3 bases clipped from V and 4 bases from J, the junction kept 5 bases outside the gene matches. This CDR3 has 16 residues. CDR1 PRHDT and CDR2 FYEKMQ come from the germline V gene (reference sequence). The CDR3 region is CASSFVASGSTGELFF. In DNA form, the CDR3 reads TGTGCCAGCAGCTTCGTGGCTAGCGGGAGCACCGGGGAGCTGTTTTTT.

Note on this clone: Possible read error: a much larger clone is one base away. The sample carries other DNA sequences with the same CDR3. The CDR3 DNA reads as TGTGCCTGGGAAGGGAGTTACGAGCAGTACTTC. This translates into CAWEGSYEQYF. This chain links TRBV30 with TRBJ2-7, with a possible D match to TRBD2 (5 bases). In germline, CDR1 is GTSNPN, CDR2 SVGIG (reference sequence). With 5 bases removed from V and 4 bases from J, the gap between germline ends came to 9 bases. The length of the CDR3 is 11 residues.

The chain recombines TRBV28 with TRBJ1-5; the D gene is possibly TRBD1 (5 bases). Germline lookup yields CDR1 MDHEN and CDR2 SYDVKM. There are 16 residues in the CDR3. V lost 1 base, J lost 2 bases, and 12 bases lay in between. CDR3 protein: CASSLSGGGGNQPQHF. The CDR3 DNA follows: TGTGCCAGCAGTTTATCGGGGGGAGGGGGCAATCAGCCCCAGCATTTT.

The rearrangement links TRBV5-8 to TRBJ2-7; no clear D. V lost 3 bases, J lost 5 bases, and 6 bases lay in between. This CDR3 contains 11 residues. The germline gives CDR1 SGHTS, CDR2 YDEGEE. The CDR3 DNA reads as TGTGCCAGCAGCTCTAGGGACGAGCAGTACTTC. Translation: CASSSRDEQYF.

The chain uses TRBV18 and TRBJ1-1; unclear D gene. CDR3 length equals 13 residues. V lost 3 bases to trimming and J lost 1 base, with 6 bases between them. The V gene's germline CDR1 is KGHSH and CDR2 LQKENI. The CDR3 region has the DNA TGTGCCAGCTCACCTACAAGGAACACTGAAGCTTTCTTT. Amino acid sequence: CASSPTRNTEAFF.

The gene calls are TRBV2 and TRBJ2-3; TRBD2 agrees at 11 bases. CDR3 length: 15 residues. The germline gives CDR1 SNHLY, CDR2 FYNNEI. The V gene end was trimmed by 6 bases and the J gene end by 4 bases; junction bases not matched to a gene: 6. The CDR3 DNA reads TGTGCCAGCAGGAGGCTGGGACTAGCGGCAGATACGCAGTATTTT. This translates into CASRRLGLAADTQYF.

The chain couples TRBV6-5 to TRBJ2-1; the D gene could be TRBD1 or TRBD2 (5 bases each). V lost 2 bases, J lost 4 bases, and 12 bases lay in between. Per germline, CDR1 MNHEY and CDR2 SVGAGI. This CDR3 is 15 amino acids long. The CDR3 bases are TGTGCCAGCAGTTACCGAGGGGCGAGATACAATGAGCAGTTCTTC. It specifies CASSYRGARYNEQFF.

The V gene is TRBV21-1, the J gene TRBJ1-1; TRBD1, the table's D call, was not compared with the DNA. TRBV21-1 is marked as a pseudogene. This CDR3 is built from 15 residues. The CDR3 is CASSTDRGIITEAFF. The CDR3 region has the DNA TGTGCCAGCAGCACAGACAGGGGGATTATCACTGAAGCTTTCTTT.

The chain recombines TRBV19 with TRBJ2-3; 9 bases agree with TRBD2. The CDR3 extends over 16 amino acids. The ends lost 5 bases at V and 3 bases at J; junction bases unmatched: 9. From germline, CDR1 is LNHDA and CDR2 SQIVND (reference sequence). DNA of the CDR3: TGTGCCAGTAGTCCTCATAGCGGGAGTGGGACAGATACGCAGTATTTT. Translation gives CASSPHSGSGTDTQYF. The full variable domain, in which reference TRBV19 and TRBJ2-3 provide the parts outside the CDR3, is DGGITQSPKYLFRKEGQNVTLSCEQNLNHDAMYWYRQDPGQGLRLIYYSQIVNDFQKGDIAEGYSVSREKKESFPLTVTSAQKNPTAFYLCASSPHSGSGTDTQYFGPGTRLTVL.